The T cell receptor beta chain described here comes from a study of identical twins. This CDR3 has 12 amino acids. Looked up from germline, CDR1 is DFQATT and CDR2 is SNEGSKA (reference sequence). V was pared by 5 bases and J by 6 bases, with 6 bases of the junction left unmatched. This clonotype appeared many times. Template switching created a universal primer site, and the cDNA included unique molecular identifiers. TCRdb re-called the 5' RACE reads through MiXCR, storing one row per CDR3 protein. The table records roughly 250,000 distinct CDR3 sequences, approximately 6.8% of them present only once. These data also formed part of another study, on yellow fever vaccine responses in identical twins.

This chain joins TRBV20-1 and TRBJ1-1, with TRBD1 identical over 7 bases. Material for sequencing was CD8+ T cells sorted from blood. This clonotype originated in a woman aged 18-29 years in good health. In DNA form, the CDR3 reads TGCAGTGCTGGTCGGACAGGCCCTGAAGCTTTCTTT. Translating gives CSAGRTGPEAFF.